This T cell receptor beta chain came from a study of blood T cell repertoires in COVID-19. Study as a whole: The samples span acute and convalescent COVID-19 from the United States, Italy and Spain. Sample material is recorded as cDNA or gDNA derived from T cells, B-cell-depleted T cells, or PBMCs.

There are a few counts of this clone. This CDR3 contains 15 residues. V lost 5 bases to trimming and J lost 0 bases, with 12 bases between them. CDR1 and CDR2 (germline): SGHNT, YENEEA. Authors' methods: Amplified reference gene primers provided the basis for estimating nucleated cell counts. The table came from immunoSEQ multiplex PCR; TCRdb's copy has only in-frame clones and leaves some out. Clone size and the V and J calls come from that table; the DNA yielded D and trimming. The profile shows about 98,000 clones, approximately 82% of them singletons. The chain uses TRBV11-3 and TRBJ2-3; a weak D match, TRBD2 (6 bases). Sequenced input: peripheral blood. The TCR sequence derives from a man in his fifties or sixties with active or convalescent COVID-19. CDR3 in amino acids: CASSRGGASTDTQYF. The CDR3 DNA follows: TGTGCCAGCAGCAGGGGCGGGGCGAGCACAGATACGCAGTATTTT.